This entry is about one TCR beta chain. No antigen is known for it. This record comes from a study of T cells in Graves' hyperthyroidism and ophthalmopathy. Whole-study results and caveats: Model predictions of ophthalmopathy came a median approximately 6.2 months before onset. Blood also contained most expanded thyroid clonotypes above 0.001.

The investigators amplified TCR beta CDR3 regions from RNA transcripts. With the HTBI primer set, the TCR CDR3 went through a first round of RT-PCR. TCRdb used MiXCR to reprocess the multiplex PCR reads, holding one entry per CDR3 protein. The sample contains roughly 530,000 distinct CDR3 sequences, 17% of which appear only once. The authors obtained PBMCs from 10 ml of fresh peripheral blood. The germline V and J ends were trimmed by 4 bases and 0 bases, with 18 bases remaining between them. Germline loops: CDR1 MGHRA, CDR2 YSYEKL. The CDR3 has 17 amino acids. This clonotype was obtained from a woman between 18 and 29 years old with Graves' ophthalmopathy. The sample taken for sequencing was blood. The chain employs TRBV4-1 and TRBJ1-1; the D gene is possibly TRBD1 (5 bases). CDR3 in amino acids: CASSPHQGPAVNTEAFF. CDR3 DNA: TGCGCCAGCAGCCCACACCAGGGCCCCGCCGTGAACACTGAAGCTTTCTTT.